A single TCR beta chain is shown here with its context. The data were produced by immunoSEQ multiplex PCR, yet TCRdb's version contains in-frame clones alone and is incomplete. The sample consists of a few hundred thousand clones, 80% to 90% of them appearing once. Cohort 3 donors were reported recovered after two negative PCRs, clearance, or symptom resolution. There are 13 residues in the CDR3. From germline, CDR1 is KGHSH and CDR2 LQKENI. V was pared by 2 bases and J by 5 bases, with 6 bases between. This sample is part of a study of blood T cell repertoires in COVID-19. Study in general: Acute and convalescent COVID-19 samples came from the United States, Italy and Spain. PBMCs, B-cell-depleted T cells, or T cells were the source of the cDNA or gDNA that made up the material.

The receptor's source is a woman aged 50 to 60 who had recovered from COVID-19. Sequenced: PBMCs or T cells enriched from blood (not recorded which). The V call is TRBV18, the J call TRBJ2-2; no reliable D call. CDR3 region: CASSPTVTGELFF. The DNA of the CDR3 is TGTGCCAGCTCACCAACGGTAACCGGGGAGCTGTTTTTT.